This T cell receptor (beta chain) stems from a study of T cell repertoires in cytomegalovirus infection. Across the study: CMV infection plus the matching HLA type was flagged by public TCR beta signatures.

Regarding the study as a whole: The cumulative frequency of public TCR beta families distinguished individuals who carried CMV together with the relevant HLA. It was HLA-C-restricted CMV-specific TCR beta clonotypes that dominated the response ex vivo.

TCRdb re-analysed the reads in MiXCR, keeping a single row per CDR3 protein. The repertoire holds about 80,000 distinct CDR3 sequences, roughly 3.6% seen once, with under 6% in the top ten. This clonotype was recorded many times. Its antigen is unknown. The junction differs from germline at one of its ends, possibly a read error. This CDR3 contains 16 residues. The V gene's germline CDR1 is SGHKS and CDR2 YYEKEE (reference sequence). This sequence originates from a human donor in good health (CMV status not recorded). Some clones in this sample may be carry-over from other donors' samples. The J gene is TRBJ2-2, the V gene TRBV5-5, with 8 bases matching TRBD1. Material: PBMCs. The CDR3 DNA is TGTGTCAGCAGCTTGGGACAGGATCTACTCACCGGGGAGCTGTTTTTT. Protein: CVSSLGQDLLTGELFF.